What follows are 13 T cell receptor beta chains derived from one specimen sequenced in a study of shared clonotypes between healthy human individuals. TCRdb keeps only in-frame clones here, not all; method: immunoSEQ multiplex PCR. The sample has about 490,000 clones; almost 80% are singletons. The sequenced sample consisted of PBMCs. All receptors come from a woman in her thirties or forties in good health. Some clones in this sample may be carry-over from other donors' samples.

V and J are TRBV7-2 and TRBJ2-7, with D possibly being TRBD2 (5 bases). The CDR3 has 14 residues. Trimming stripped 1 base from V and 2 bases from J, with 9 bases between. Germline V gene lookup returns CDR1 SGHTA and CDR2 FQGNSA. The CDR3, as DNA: TGTGCCAGCAGCTTAGGGACGCGGGCCTACGAGCAGTACTTC. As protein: CASSLGTRAYEQYF.

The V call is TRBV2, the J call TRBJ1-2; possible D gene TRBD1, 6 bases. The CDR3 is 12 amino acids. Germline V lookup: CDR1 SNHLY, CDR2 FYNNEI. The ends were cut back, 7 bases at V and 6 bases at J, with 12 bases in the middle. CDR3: CASKGDWDGYTF. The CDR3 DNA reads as TGTGCCAGCAAGGGGGATTGGGATGGCTACACCTTC. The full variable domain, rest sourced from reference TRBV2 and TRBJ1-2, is EPEVTQTPSHQVTQMGQEVILRCVPISNHLYFYWYRQILGQKVEFLVSFYNNEISEKSEIFDDQFSVERPDGSNFTLKIRSTKLEDSAMYFCASKGDWDGYTFGSGTRLTVV.

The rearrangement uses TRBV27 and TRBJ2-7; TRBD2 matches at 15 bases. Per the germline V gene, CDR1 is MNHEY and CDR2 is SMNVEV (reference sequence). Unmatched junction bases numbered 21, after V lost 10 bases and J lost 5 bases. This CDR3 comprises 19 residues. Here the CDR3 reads CATSRTAGLAGGGFNEQYF. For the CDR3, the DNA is TGTGCCACCTCTCGAACCGCGGGACTAGCGGGAGGTGGGTTCAACGAGCAGTACTTC.

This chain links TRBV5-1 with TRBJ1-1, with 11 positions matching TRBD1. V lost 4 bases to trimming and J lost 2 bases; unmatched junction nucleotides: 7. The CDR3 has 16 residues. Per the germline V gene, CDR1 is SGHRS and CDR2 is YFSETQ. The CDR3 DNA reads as TGCGCCAGCAGCAGCGGACAGGGGGCATTCAACACTGAAGCTTTCTTT. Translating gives CASSSGQGAFNTEAFF. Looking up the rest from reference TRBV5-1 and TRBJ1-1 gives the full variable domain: KAGVTQTPRYLIKTRGQQVTLSCSPISGHRSVSWYQQTPGQGLQFLFEYFSETQRNKGNFPGRFSGRQFSNSRSEMNVSTLELGDSALYLCASSSGQGAFNTEAFFGQGTRLTVV.

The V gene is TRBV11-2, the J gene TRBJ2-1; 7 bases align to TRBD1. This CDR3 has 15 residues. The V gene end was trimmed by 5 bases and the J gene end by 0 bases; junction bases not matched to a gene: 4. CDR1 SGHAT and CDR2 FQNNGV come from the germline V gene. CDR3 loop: CASSEGQISYNEQFF. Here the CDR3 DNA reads TGTGCCAGCAGCGAGGGACAGATCTCCTACAATGAGCAGTTCTTC.

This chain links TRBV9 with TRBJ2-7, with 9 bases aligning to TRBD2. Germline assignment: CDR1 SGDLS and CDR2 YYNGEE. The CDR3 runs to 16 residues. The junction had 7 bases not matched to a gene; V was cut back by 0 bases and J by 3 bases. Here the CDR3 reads CASSVGGGLANYEQYF. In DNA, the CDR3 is TGTGCCAGCAGCGTAGGGGGGGGACTAGCCAACTACGAGCAGTACTTC.

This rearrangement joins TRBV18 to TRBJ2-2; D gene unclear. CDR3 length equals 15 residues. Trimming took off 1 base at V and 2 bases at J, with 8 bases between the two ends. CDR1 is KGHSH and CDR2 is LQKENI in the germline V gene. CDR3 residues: CASSPLQINTGELFF. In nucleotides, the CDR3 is TGTGCCAGCTCACCACTACAGATAAACACCGGGGAGCTGTTTTTT.

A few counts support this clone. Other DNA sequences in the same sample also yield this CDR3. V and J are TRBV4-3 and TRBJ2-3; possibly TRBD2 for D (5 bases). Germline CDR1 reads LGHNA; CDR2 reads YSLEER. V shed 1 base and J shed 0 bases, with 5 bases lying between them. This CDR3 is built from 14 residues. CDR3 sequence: CASSQGTSTDTQYF. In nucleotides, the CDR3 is TGCGCCAGCAGCCAAGGGACTAGCACAGATACGCAGTATTTT.

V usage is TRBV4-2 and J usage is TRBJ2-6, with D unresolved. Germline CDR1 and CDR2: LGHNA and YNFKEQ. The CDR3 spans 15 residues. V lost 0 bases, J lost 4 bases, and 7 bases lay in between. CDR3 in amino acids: CASSQDINGANVLTF. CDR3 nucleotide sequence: TGTGCCAGCAGCCAAGACATCAACGGGGCCAACGTCCTGACTTTC.

The CDR3 sequence is CASSLSGSPPQETQYF. CDR3 nucleotide sequence: TGTGCCAGCAGTTTATCCGGGTCACCTCCGCAAGAGACCCAGTACTTC. V is TRBV28 and J is TRBJ2-5; no clear D gene. V shed 1 base and J shed 2 bases, with 14 bases lying between them. The CDR3 has 16 residues. Germline V gives CDR1 MDHEN, CDR2 SYDVKM.

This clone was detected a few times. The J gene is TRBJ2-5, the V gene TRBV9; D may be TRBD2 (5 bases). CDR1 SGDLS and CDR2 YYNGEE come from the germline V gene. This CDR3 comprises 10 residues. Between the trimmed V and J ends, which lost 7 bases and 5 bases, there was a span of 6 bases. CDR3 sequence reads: CASGGETQYF. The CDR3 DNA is TGTGCCAGCGGCGGGGAGACCCAGTACTTC. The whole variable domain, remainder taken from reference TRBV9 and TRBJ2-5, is DSGVTQTPKHLITATGQRVTLRCSPRSGDLSVYWYQQSLDQGLQFLIQYYNGEERAKGNILERFSAQQFPDLHSELNLSSLELGDSALYFCASGGETQYFGPGTRLLVL.

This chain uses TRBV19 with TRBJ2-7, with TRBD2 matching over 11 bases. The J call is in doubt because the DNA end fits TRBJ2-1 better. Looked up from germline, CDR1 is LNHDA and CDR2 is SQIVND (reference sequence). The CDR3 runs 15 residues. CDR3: CASSRLAGGFNEQFF. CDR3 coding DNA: TGTGCCAGTAGTAGGCTAGCGGGAGGTTTCAATGAGCAGTTCTTC.

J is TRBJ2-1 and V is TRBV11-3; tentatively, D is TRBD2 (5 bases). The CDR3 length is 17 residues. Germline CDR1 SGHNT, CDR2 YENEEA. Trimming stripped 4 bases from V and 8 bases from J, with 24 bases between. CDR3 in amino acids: CASSSAPGLMGSDEQFF. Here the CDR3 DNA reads TGTGCCAGCAGCTCAGCGCCCGGACTCATGGGAAGCGATGAGCAGTTCTTC.